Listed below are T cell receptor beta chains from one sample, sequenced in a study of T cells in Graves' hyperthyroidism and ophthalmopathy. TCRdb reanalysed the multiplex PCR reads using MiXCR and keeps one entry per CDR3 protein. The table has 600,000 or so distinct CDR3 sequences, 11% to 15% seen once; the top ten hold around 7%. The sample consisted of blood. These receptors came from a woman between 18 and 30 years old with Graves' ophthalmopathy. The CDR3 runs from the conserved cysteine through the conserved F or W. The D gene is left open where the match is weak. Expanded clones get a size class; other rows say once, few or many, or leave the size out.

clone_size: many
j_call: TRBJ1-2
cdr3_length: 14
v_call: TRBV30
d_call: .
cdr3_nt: TGTGCCTGGAGCCGGGGCGGAACCACATATGGCTACACCTTC
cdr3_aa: CAWSRGGTTYGYTF

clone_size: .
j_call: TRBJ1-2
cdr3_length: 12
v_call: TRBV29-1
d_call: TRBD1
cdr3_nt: TGCAGCGTTTTGGACAGGGGGAACGGCTACACCTTC
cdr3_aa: CSVLDRGNGYTF

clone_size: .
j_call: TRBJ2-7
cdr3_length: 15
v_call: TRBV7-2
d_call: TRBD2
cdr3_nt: TGTGCCAGCAGCTCTAGATTAGCGGGAATCTACGAGCAGTACTTC
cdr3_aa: CASSSRLAGIYEQYF

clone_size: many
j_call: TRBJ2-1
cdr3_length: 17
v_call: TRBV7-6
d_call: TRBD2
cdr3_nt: TGTGCCAGCAGTATAGCCCCAGGACTAGCGGGACTCAATGAGCAGTTCTTC
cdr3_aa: CASSIAPGLAGLNEQFF

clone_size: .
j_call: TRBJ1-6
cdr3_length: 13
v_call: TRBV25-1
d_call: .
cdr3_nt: TGTGCCAGCAAGAAGCGGGGAGATTCACCCCTCCACTTT
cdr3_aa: CASKKRGDSPLHF

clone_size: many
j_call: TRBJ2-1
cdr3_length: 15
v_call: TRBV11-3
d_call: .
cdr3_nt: TGTGCCAGCAGCTTAACAGCGGTCCCGGGGAATGAGCAGTTCTTC
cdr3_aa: CASSLTAVPGNEQFF

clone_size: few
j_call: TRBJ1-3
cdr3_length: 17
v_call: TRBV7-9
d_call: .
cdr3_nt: TGTGCCAGCAGCTTTCGAGGGCAGAAGAATACTGGAAACACCATATATTTT
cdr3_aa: CASSFRGQKNTGNTIYF

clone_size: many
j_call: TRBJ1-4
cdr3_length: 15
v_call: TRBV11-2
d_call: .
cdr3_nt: TGTGCCAGCAGCTTAGATTCGGGGTTTAATGAAAAACTGTTTTTT
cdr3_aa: CASSLDSGFNEKLFF

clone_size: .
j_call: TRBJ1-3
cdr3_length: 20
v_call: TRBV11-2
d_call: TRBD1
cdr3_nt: TGTGCCAGCAGCTTGAACGTGGACAGGGCCACCATCAGCTCTGGAAGCACCATATATTTT
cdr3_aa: CASSLNVDRATISSGSTIYF

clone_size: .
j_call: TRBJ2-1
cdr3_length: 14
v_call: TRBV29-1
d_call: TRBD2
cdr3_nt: TGCAGCGTCGTTACGGGCGGGAGTCTCGATGAGCAGTTCTTC
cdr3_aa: CSVVTGGSLDEQFF

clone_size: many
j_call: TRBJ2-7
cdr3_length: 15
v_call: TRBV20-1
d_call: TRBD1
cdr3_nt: TGCAGCGTGGCGTTGATGGACAGGATAACCTACGAGCAGTACTTC
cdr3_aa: CSVALMDRITYEQYF

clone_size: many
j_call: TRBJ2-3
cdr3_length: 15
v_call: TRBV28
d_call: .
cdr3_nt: TGTGCCAGCAGTTTATTCGAGTTCAGCACAGATACGCAGTATTTT
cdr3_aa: CASSLFEFSTDTQYF

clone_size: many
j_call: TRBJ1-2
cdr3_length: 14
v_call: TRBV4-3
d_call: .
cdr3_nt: TGCGCCAGCAGCCAAGATTTTCGGGGGTATGGCTACACCTTC
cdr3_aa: CASSQDFRGYGYTF

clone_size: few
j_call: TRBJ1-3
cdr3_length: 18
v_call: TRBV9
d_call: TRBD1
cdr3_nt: TGTGCCAGCAACAACCGGGGGGACAGATTCAGCTCTGGAAACACCATATATTTT
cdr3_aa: CASNNRGDRFSSGNTIYF

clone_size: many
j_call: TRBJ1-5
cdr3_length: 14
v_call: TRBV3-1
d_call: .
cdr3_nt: TGTGCCAGCAGCCATAACCCGGAGGATCAGCCCCAGCATTTT
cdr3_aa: CASSHNPEDQPQHF

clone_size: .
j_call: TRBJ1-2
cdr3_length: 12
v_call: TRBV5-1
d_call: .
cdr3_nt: TGCGCCAGCAGCTTTAACGGGTACGGCTACACCTTC
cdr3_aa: CASSFNGYGYTF

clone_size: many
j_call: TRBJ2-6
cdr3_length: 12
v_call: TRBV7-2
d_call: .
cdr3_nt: TGTGCCAGCGCCGCTGGGGCCAACGTCCTGACTTTC
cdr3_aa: CASAAGANVLTF

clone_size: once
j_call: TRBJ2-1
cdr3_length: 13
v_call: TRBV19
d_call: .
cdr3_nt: TGTGCCAGTAGACTGAGGGGGAGGGATGAGCAGTTCTTC
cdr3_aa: CASRLRGRDEQFF

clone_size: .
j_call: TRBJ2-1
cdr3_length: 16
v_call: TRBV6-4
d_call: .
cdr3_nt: TGTGCCAGCAGTGACTCGATGGGTGGTTCAGGAAATGAGCAGTTCTTC
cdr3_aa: CASSDSMGGSGNEQFF

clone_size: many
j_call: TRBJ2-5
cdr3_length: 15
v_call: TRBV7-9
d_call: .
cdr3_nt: TGTGCCAGCACCTCAGGGGACCCAGCCCAAGAGACCCAGTACTTC
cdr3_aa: CASTSGDPAQETQYF

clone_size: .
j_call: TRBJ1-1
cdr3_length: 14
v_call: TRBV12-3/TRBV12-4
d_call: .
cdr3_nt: TGTGCCAGCATCTCTTTGGGGCGGAACACTGAAGCTTTCTTT
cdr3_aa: CASISLGRNTEAFF

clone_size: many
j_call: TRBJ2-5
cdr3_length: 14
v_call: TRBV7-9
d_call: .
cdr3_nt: TGTGCCAGCAGCTTAATACTGGGGAAAGAGACCCAGTACTTC
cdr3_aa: CASSLILGKETQYF

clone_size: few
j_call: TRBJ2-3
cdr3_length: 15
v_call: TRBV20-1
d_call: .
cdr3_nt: TGCAGTGCTAGTTTTGAGCTCGCTGGGACAGATACGCAGTATTTT
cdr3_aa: CSASFELAGTDTQYF

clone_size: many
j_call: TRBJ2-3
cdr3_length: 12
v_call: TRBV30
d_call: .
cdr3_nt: TGTGCCTGGAGTGCTGACCGACAAACGCAGTATTTT
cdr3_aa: CAWSADRQTQYF

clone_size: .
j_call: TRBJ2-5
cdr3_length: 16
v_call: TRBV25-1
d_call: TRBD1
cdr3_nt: TGTGCCAGCAGTGATAGTGGCAGGGGGCGCCAGGAGACCCAGTACTTC
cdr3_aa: CASSDSGRGRQETQYF

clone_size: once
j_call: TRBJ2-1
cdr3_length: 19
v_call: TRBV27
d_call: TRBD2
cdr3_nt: TGTGCCAGCACCACCGGACTAGCGGGAGAGTCAAGCTCCTACAATGAGCAGTTCTTC
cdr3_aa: CASTTGLAGESSSYNEQFF

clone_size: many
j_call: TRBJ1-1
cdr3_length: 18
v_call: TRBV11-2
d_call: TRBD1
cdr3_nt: TGTGCCAGCAGCTCAATTCGCGGACCTACAGGGGCGAACACTGAAGCTTTCTTT
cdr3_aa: CASSSIRGPTGANTEAFF

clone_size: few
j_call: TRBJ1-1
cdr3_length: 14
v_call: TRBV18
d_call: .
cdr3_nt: TGTGCCAGCTCACCCACAAACAGAGACACTGAAGCTTTCTTT
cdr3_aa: CASSPTNRDTEAFF

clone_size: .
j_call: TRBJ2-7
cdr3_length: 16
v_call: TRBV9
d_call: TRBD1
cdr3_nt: TGTGCCAGCAGCGCCCTTCCGGGACAGGGCTCGTCCGAGCAGTACTTC
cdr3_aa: CASSALPGQGSSEQYF

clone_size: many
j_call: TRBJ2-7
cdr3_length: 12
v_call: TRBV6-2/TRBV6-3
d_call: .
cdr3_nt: TGTGCCGTCACCAGGGACTCCTACGAGCAGTACTTC
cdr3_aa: CAVTRDSYEQYF

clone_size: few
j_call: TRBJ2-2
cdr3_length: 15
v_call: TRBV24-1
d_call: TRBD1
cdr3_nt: TGTGCCACCAAAGTCCAGGGGGCGGTTGCCGGGGAGCTGTTTTTT
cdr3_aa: CATKVQGAVAGELFF

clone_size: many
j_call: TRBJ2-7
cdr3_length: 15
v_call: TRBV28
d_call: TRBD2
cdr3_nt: TGTGCCAGCACCTCTTGGGGGGGGACTGGCTACGAGCAGTACTTC
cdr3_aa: CASTSWGGTGYEQYF

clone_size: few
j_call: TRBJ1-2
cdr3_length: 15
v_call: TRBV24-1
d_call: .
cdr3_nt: TGTGCCACCGGAGGAGGAGGGTCCCGAGGGGACGCCTACACCTTC
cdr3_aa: CATGGGGSRGDAYTF

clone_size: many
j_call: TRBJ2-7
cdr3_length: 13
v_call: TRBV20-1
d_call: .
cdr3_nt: TGCAGTGCTAGCTACAGGCTGTCCTACGAGCAGTACTTC
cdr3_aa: CSASYRLSYEQYF

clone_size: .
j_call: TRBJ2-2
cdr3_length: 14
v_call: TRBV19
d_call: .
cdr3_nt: TGTGCCAGTACTCTCGAGGGCTTAGAATGGGAGCTGTTTTTT
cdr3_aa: CASTLEGLEWELFF

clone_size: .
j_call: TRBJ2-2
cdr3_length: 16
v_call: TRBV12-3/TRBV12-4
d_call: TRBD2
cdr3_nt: TGTGCCAGCAGTTTACAGCTAGCGGGATACACCGGGGAGCTGTTTTTT
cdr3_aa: CASSLQLAGYTGELFF

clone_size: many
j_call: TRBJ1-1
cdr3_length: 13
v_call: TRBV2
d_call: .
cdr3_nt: TGTGCCAGCATCCGGGGGGGTGACACTGAAGCTTTCTTT
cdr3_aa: CASIRGGDTEAFF

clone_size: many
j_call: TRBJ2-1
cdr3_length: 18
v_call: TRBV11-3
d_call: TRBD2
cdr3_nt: TGTGCCAGCTTAGACCCCCGGACTAGCGGGGGGGTTAACAATGAGCAGTTCTTC
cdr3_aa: CASLDPRTSGGVNNEQFF

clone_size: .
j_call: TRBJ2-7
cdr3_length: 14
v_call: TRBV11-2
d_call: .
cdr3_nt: TGTGCCAGCAGCTTATGGCGCAGGTCATACGAGCAGTACTTC
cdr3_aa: CASSLWRRSYEQYF

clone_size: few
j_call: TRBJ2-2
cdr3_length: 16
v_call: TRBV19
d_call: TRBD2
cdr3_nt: TGTGCCAGTAGCGAAAAAGCGGGAGCGGAGACCGGGGAGCTGTTTTTT
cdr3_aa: CASSEKAGAETGELFF

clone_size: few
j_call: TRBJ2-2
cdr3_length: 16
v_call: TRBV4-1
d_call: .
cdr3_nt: TGCGCCAGCAGCCAAGATTTGGCAGGGGCGGACGGGGAGCTGTTTTTT
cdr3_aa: CASSQDLAGADGELFF

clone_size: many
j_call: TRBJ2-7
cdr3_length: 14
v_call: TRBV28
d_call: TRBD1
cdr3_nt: TGTGCCAGCAGCCTTGGGACAGTAGCCTACGAGCAGTACTTC
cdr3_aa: CASSLGTVAYEQYF

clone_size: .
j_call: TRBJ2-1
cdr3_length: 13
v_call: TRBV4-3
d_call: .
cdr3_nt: TGCGCCAGCAGCCAAAGCCGGACATTCGAGCAGTTCTTC
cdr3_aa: CASSQSRTFEQFF

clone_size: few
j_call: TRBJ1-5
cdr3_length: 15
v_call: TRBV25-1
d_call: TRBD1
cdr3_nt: TGTGCCAGCAGTGGATTAACAGGGGGCGCGGAGCCCCAGCATTTT
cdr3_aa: CASSGLTGGAEPQHF

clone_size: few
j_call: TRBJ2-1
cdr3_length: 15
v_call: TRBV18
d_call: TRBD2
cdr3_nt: TGTGCCAGCTCACCACCGTCGGGAGGCTACAATGAGCAGTTCTTC
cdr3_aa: CASSPPSGGYNEQFF

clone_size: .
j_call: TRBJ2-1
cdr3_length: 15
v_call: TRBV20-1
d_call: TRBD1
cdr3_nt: TGCAGTATACCCCGTCGGACAGGCCCCCGCAATGAGCAGTTCTTC
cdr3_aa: CSIPRRTGPRNEQFF

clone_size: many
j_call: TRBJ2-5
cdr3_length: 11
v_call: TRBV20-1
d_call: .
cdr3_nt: TGCAGTGCGGGTAGCCAAGAGACCCAGTACTTC
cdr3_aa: CSAGSQETQYF

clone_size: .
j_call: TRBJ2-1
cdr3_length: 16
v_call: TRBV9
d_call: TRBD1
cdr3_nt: TGTGCCAGCAGCGTTATTACAGGGGGTTTCTACAATGAGCAGTTCTTC
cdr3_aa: CASSVITGGFYNEQFF

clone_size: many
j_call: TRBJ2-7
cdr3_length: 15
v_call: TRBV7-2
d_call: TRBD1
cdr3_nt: TGTGCCAGCAGGGCTGACAGGGGGAGCTCCTACGAGCAGTACTTC
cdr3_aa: CASRADRGSSYEQYF

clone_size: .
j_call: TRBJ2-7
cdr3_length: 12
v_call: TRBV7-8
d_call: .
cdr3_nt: TGTGCCAGCAGCTTGAACGGCGGGGAGCAGTACTTC
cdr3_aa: CASSLNGGEQYF

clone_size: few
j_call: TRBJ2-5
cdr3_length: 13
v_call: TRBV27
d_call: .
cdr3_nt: TGTGCCAGCAGTTTCGGAGGGCGAGAGACCCAGTACTTC
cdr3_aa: CASSFGGRETQYF

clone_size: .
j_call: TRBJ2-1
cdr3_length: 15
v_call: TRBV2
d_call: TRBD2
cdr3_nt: TGTGCCAGCAGGCGACTAGCGGGAGGGTCTAATGAGCAGTTCTTC
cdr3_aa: CASRRLAGGSNEQFF

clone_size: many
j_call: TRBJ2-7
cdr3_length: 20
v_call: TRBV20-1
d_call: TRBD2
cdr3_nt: TGCAGTGCTAGAGGCCCTAGGATACTAGCGGGGGGCCAGCCCATTTACGAGCAGTACTTC
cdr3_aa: CSARGPRILAGGQPIYEQYF

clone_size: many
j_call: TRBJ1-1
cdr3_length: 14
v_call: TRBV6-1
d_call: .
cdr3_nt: TGTGCCAGCAGCGAACAGGGATCGTACACTGAAGCTTTCTTT
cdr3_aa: CASSEQGSYTEAFF

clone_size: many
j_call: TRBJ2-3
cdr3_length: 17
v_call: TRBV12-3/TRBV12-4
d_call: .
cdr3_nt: TGTGCCAGCAGTTTACCGGGGCTAGCGAGGAGAGTGGATACGCAGTATTTT
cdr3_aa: CASSLPGLARRVDTQYF